This is a list of T cell receptor beta chains from one sample in a study of blood T cell repertoires in COVID-19. Sequencing was performed with immunoSEQ multiplex PCR; in TCRdb, only in-frame clones are kept and a portion is missing. The repertoire holds about 280,000 clones, with 85% as singletons. Sequencing was done on a sample of PBMCs or T cells enriched from blood (not recorded which). The receptor source for this set is a woman aged 45-65 years who had recovered from COVID-19. The CDR3 runs from the conserved cysteine through the conserved F or W. D genes are given only for firm matches. A row's size may be missing; if present it is once, few, many or a size class.

NA	NA	TRBJ1-1	TRBV5-4	CASSTIAGGDTEAFF	TGTGCCAGCAGCACTATCGCGGGAGGGGACACTGAAGCTTTCTTT
NA	NA	TRBJ1-3	TRBV25-1	CASSVLGVSGNTIYF	TGTGCCAGCAGTGTCCTAGGGGTATCTGGAAACACCATATATTTT
NA	TRBD1	TRBJ2-5	TRBV3-1/TRBV3-2	CASSSRDRGQETQYF	TGTGCCAGCAGCAGCCGGGACAGGGGCCAAGAGACCCAGTACTTC
NA	NA	TRBJ1-5	TRBV18	CASSPGGGDQPQHF	TGTGCCAGCTCACCAGGGGGGGGCGATCAGCCCCAGCATTTT
NA	NA	TRBJ2-1	TRBV9	CASNSRQGGEQFF	TGTGCCAGCAACTCTAGGCAGGGCGGCGAGCAGTTCTTC
NA	TRBD1	TRBJ1-1	TRBV10-1	CASSGQGHTEAFF	TGCGCCAGCAGTGGACAGGGCCACACTGAAGCTTTCTTT
NA	NA	TRBJ1-2	TRBV4-1	CASSQERSKERYGYTF	TGCGCCAGCAGCCAAGAGAGGAGTAAGGAGAGGTATGGCTACACCTTC
few	NA	TRBJ1-5	TRBV4-1	CASSQVAAEPQHF	TGCGCCAGCAGCCAGGTAGCGGCGGAGCCCCAGCATTTT
few	TRBD1	TRBJ1-2	TRBV11-2	CASSLDQGQGAWGYTF	TGTGCCAGCAGCTTAGATCAGGGACAGGGGGCCTGGGGCTACACCTTC
NA	NA	TRBJ2-3	TRBV3-1/TRBV3-2	CASSQASTDTQYF	TGTGCCAGCAGCCAAGCTAGCACAGATACGCAGTATTTT
few	NA	TRBJ1-5	TRBV5-1	CASSFRGGQPQHF	TGCGCCAGCAGCTTCCGGGGAGGTCAGCCCCAGCATTTT
few	TRBD1	TRBJ1-5	TRBV6-5	CASRVDRGDNQPQHF	TGTGCCAGCAGAGTGGACAGGGGAGACAATCAGCCCCAGCATTTT
NA	TRBD1	TRBJ1-6	TRBV3-1/TRBV3-2	CASSRTGYNSPLHF	TGTGCCAGCAGCCGGACAGGTTATAATTCACCCCTCCACTTT
NA	NA	TRBJ1-2	TRBV19	CASSISGLDYGYTF	TGTGCCAGTAGTATTTCGGGTTTAGACTATGGCTACACCTTC
NA	TRBD1	TRBJ2-1	TRBV2	CASSGDSYNEQFF	TGTGCCAGCAGTGGGGACAGTTACAATGAGCAGTTCTTC
NA	NA	TRBJ2-2	TRBV5-1	CASGGTGELFF	TGCGCCAGCGGGGGGACCGGGGAGCTGTTTTTT
NA	TRBD1	TRBJ1-5	TRBV10-3	CAVRDRADQPQHF	TGTGCCGTCCGGGACAGAGCAGATCAGCCCCAGCATTTT
NA	NA	TRBJ1-1	TRBV10-2	CASRWGGAPEAFF	TGCGCCAGCCGCTGGGGCGGAGCCCCTGAAGCTTTCTTT
NA	NA	TRBJ2-7	TRBV3-1/TRBV3-2	CASSLPSRSYEQYF	TGTGCCAGCAGCCTACCTTCGCGGTCCTACGAGCAGTACTTC
NA	NA	TRBJ2-7	TRBV11-2	CASSLSPSADYYEQYF	TGTGCCAGCAGCTTAAGCCCATCGGCCGACTACTACGAGCAGTACTTC
NA	TRBD2	TRBJ2-7	TRBV5-4	CASSLPKREGTYEQYF	TGTGCCAGCAGCCTGCCTAAGCGGGAGGGCACCTACGAGCAGTACTTC
NA	TRBD2	TRBJ2-3	TRBV11-3	CASSHRGGALDTQYF	TGTGCCAGCAGCCACCGGGGGGGAGCCCTTGATACGCAGTATTTT
NA	NA	TRBJ1-1	TRBV5-1	CASSTGQGDAEAFF	TGCGCCAGCAGCACCGGGCAAGGGGATGCTGAAGCTTTCTTT
NA	NA	TRBJ1-4	TRBV3-1/TRBV3-2	CASSRLPTGLGEKLFF	TGTGCCAGCAGCCGATTACCAACAGGGTTAGGGGAAAAACTGTTTTTT
NA	NA	TRBJ1-6	TRBV5-4	CASKSRSGNNSPLHF	TGTGCCAGCAAGTCGAGGTCAGGGAATAATTCACCCCTCCACTTT
NA	NA	TRBJ2-1	TRBV27	CASSPSRSSYNEQFF	TGTGCCAGCAGTCCCAGTCGGAGCTCCTACAATGAGCAGTTCTTC
few	TRBD1	TRBJ2-2	TRBV9	CASSGDRAGTGELFF	TGTGCCAGCAGCGGGGACAGGGCAGGAACCGGGGAGCTGTTTTTT
NA	NA	TRBJ1-2	TRBV12-3/TRBV12-4	CASRRVPYGYTF	TGTGCCAGCAGACGGGTCCCTTATGGCTACACCTTC
NA	NA	TRBJ2-1	TRBV6-2/TRBV6-3	CASSYSRGSSYNEQFF	TGTGCCAGCAGTTACTCCCGGGGTAGCTCCTACAATGAGCAGTTCTTC
NA	TRBD2	TRBJ2-1	TRBV5-7	CASSLGGRLASYNEQFF	TGTGCCAGCAGCTTGGGGGGGAGACTAGCGAGCTACAATGAGCAGTTCTTC
few	NA	TRBJ1-2	TRBV5-1	CASSGDRLYGYTF	TGCGCCAGCAGCGGAGACAGGCTCTATGGCTACACCTTC
NA	TRBD1	TRBJ2-7	TRBV5-1	CASSLVGTGPHEQYF	TGCGCCAGCAGCTTGGTGGGGACAGGGCCCCACGAGCAGTACTTC
NA	TRBD1	TRBJ2-1	TRBV5-5	CASSLWTARTGWDNEQFF	TGTGCCAGCAGCTTGTGGACGGCTCGGACAGGGTGGGACAATGAGCAGTTCTTC
NA	TRBD1	TRBJ2-7	TRBV6-2/TRBV6-3	CASSYRGLRYEQYF	TGTGCCAGCAGTTACAGGGGGCTTCGCTACGAGCAGTACTTC
once	TRBD1	TRBJ2-6	TRBV5-4	CASSFKTGGAGANVLTF	TGTGCCAGCAGCTTTAAAACAGGGGGCGCTGGGGCCAACGTCCTGACTTTC
NA	NA	TRBJ1-3	TRBV2	CASSVTRSSGNTIYF	TGTGCCAGCAGTGTCACGAGGAGCTCTGGAAACACCATATATTTT
once	NA	TRBJ1-5	TRBV12-3/TRBV12-4	CASSQGEPQHF	TGTGCCAGCAGCCAGGGCGAGCCCCAGCATTTT
NA	NA	TRBJ2-3	TRBV24-1	CATSDPAGSGSTDTQYF	TGTGCCACCAGTGATCCCGCAGGTAGCGGTAGCACAGATACGCAGTATTTT
NA	TRBD1	TRBJ1-6	TRBV7-9	CASSPGTGNNSPLHF	TGTGCCAGCAGCCCGGGGACAGGGAACAATTCACCCCTCCACTTT
NA	NA	TRBJ1-5	TRBV27	CAARPFSGSNQPQHF	TGTGCCGCGAGGCCCTTCTCCGGCAGCAATCAGCCCCAGCATTTT
NA	TRBD2	TRBJ2-3	TRBV19	CASAPGGGTDTQYF	TGTGCCAGTGCACCGGGGGGGGGCACAGATACGCAGTATTTT
NA	NA	TRBJ2-1	TRBV5-4	CASSLRRSSYNEQFF	TGTGCCAGCAGCTTGCGGAGAAGCTCCTACAATGAGCAGTTCTTC
NA	NA	TRBJ1-6	TRBV27	CASSLGRDSPLHF	TGTGCCAGCAGTTTAGGGAGGGATTCACCCCTCCACTTT
NA	TRBD1	TRBJ2-1	TRBV24-1	CATSDLSPGQGYNEQFF	TGTGCCACCAGTGATTTATCACCGGGACAGGGATACAATGAGCAGTTCTTC
NA	TRBD1	TRBJ1-2	TRBV5-5	CASSFDRGNYGYTF	TGTGCCAGCAGCTTTGACAGGGGTAACTATGGCTACACCTTC
NA	TRBD1	TRBJ1-4	TRBV25-1	CASRGALGTATNEKLFF	TGTGCCAGCAGGGGGGCCCTCGGGACAGCAACTAATGAAAAACTGTTTTTT
few	NA	TRBJ2-7	TRBV1	CTSSQSRRAGEQYF	TGCACCAGCAGCCAGTCTCGGAGGGCCGGCGAGCAGTACTTC
NA	TRBD1	TRBJ1-2	TRBV28	CASGTAANYGYTF	TGTGCCAGTGGGACAGCTGCTAACTATGGCTACACCTTC
NA	TRBD1	TRBJ2-5	TRBV5-1	CASSPQGARETQYF	TGCGCCAGCAGCCCACAGGGGGCGCGGGAGACCCAGTACTTC
few	NA	TRBJ1-2	TRBV5-1	CASSITPSDRIHGYTF	TGCGCCAGCAGCATTACGCCCTCTGACAGGATTCATGGCTACACCTTC
NA	TRBD2	TRBJ2-2	TRBV7-2	CASSNTQLSGSPAGELFF	TGTGCCAGCAGCAATACCCAGCTTAGCGGGAGCCCCGCGGGGGAGCTGTTTTTT
once	NA	TRBJ1-5	TRBV19	CASSIWEGTYSNQPQHF	TGTGCCAGTAGTATATGGGAGGGGACATATAGCAATCAGCCCCAGCATTTT
once	NA	TRBJ2-7	TRBV4-3	CASSPSVSGRYEQYF	TGCGCCAGCAGTCCCTCGGTGAGCGGAAGATACGAGCAGTACTTC